The sequence of this T cell receptor beta chain was determined in a study of spatial heterogeneity in lung cancer. Study results and caveats: Tumor mutation count correlated with how many alpha and beta TCRs expanded intratumorally.

The CDR3 totals 17 residues. The germline V gene has CDR1 ENHRY and CDR2 SYGVKD. Trimming stripped 5 bases from V and 4 bases from J, with 20 bases between. Specified time point: sample taken at primary tumor resection. Worth noting for this clonotype: Its antigen remains unknown.

TCRdb re-analysed the 5' RACE reads in MiXCR, keeping a single row per CDR3 protein. The sample contains fewer than 10,000 distinct CDR3 sequences, around 5% of which appear only once. This receptor was taken from a female donor with early-stage non-small cell lung cancer. This specimen consisted of lung tumor tissue, obtained at surgery. The chain uses TRBV10-3 and TRBJ1-4; the D is unclear. The CDR3 DNA reads TGTGCCATCAGTCCCTCGTTCCCGGCGGTCGATAATGAAAAACTGTTTTTT. This sequence encodes CAISPSFPAVDNEKLFF.